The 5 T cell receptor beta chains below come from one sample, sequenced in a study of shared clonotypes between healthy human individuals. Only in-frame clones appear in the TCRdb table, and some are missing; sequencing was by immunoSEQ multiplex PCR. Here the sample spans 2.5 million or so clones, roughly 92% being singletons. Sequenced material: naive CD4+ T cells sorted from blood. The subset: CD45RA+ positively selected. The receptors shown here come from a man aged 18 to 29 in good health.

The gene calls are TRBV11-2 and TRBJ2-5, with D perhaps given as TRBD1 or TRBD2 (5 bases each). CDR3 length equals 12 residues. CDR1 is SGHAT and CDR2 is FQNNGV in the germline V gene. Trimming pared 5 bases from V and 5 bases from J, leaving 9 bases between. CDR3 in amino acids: CASSQRGETQYF. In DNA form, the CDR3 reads TGTGCCAGCAGCCAGAGGGGTGAGACCCAGTACTTC.

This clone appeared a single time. The CDR3 bases are TGCGCCAGCAGCTCAATTTCAGGGGGTTTTGCCTATGGCTACACCTTC. Translated: CASSSISGGFAYGYTF. The gene calls are TRBV5-1 and TRBJ1-2; TRBD1 matches at 7 bases. The V gene's germline CDR1 is SGHRS and CDR2 YFSETQ. The J segment lost 4 bases and the V segment lost 3 bases, leaving 12 bases of the junction unmatched. This CDR3 region has 16 residues.

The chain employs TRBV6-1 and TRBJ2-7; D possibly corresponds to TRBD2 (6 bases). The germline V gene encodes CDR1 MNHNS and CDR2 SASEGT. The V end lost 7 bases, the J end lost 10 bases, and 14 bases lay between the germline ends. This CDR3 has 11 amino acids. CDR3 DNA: TGTGCCAGCAATCGGGACTTCGCCCAGTACTTC. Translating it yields CASNRDFAQYF.

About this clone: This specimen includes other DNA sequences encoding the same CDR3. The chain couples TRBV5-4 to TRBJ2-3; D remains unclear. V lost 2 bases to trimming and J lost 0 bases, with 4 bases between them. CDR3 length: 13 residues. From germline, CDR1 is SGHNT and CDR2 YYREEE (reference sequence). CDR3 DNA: TGTGCCAGCAGCTTTCCTAGCACAGATACGCAGTATTTT. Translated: CASSFPSTDTQYF.

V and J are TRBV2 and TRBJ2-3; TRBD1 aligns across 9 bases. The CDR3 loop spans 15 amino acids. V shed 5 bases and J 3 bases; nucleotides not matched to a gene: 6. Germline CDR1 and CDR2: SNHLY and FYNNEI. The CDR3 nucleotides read TGTGCCAGCAGTCCCACACAGGGGGCTACAGATACGCAGTATTTT. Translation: CASSPTQGATDTQYF.